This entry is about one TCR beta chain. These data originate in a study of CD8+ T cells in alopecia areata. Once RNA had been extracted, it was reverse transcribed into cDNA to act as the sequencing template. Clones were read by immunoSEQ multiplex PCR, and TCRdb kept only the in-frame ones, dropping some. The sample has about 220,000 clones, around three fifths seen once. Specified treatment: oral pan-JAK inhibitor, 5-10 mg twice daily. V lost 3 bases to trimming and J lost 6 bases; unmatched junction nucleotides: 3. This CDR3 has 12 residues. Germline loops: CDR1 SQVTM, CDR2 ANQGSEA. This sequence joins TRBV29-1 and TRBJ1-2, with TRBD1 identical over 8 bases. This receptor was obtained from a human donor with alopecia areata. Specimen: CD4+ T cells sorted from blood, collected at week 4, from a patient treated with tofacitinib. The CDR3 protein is CSVEGRGHGYTF. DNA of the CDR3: TGCAGCGTTGAGGGCAGGGGGCATGGCTACACCTTC. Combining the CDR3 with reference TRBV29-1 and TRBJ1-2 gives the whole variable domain SAVISQKPSRDICQRGTSLTIQCQVDSQVTMMFWYRQQPGQSLTLIATANQGSEATYESGFVIDKFPISRPNLTFSTLTVSNMSPEDSSIYLCSVEGRGHGYTFGSGTRLTVV.